This T cell receptor beta chain appears in the sequencing data of a study of tumor-infiltrating lymphocytes in primary liver carcinoma. For the study at large: Tumors, staged T1-T3 N0M0, spanned about 4 to 11 cm. Study outcomes and limitations: When set against blood, tumors had a significantly higher top-250-clone fraction (p = 0.039). The proportion of top clones found throughout all five tumor regions was only about 7-24%.

Researchers generated TCR beta cDNA from approximately 500 ng of total RNA, relying on a constant-region primer. Researchers made the TCR beta libraries by running three nested multiplex PCR rounds with slightly modified ARM-PCR. Rounds one and two of PCR, each of 10 cycles, were primed with TRBV1-TRBV30 forward primers and a C-beta reverse primer. TCRdb re-analysed the multiplex PCR reads in MiXCR, keeping a single row per CDR3 protein. Here the sample spans over 95,000 distinct CDR3 sequences, roughly 69% being singletons. Notes on this clonotype: Antigen specificity is unknown.

For each extraction, RNA and DNA were obtained together from about 20-30 mg of unsorted bulk tissue. Tumor samples were assessed, and every one had over 90% viable tumor cells. The V and J ends lost 4 bases and 6 bases respectively, with 22 bases between them. Germline assignment: CDR1 SGHNT and CDR2 YENEEA. CDR3 size: 17 residues. The TCR originated in a woman aged 60-75 years with primary liver carcinoma and hepatitis B virus infection. Source material: liver tumor tissue from sampling region 5. The subset here: tumor region T5, tumor centre. The V gene is TRBV11-3, the J gene TRBJ2-1; D possibly corresponds to TRBD2 (5 bases). The CDR3 spells CASSSRGTRTMCNEQFF. The CDR3 DNA sequence: TGTGCCAGCAGCTCCCGGGGAACGCGGACCATGTGCAATGAGCAGTTCTTC.